This T cell receptor (beta chain) was identified during a study of T cells after yellow fever vaccination. Overall study context: Low-cell-number fractions were prepared with SMART-Seq v4 Ultra Low Input.

As for this clonotype: Its target is not known.

Study conclusions and caveats: Reappearance after the booster was seen for most primary-vaccination clones, at 96% CD4 and roughly 90% CD8.

This CDR3 spans 15 amino acids. Germline assignment: CDR1 SEHNR and CDR2 FQNEAQ (reference sequence). V lost 3 bases, J lost 7 bases, and 7 bases stayed unmatched. TCRdb analysed the 5' RACE reads with MiXCR anew, one entry per CDR3 protein. The table includes some 500,000 distinct CDR3 sequences, 13% detected once. Sequenced material: PBMCs, taken on the day of the yellow fever booster vaccination. This receptor was obtained from a man in his thirties or forties who received the YFV17D yellow fever vaccine. The gene calls are TRBV7-9 and TRBJ2-1; TRBD2 agrees at 9 bases. The CDR3 nucleotides are TGTGCCAGCAGCTTGGCGGGGGGGTTTTGGAATGAGCAGTTCTTC. The encoded protein is CASSLAGGFWNEQFF.